This TCR beta chain was found in a study of blood T cell repertoires in COVID-19. Profiled with immunoSEQ multiplex PCR; TCRdb holds only in-frame clones, not every one. The data contain 30,000 to 40,000 clones, around 82% of them singletons. Losses at the gene ends were 6 bases for V and 0 bases for J; bases not matched to a gene: 6. From germline, CDR1 is MNHEY and CDR2 SMNVEV (reference sequence). This CDR3 contains 15 residues. The chain uses TRBV27 and TRBJ2-5, with 8 bases fitting TRBD2. Sequencing was performed on peripheral blood. The clonotype was recovered from a man aged 50 to 60 with acute or convalescent COVID-19. The CDR3 DNA is TGTGCCAGCAGGACGATAGCGGGGAACCAAGAGACCCAGTACTTC. Translation gives CASRTIAGNQETQYF.